This T cell receptor (beta chain) was sequenced during a study of T cell repertoires in cytomegalovirus infection. About this clonotype itself: Its antigen is not known.

From germline, CDR1 is MDHEN and CDR2 SYDVKM. The CDR3 has 15 residues. V gave up 2 bases and J gave up 4 bases, with 13 bases separating them. TCRdb re-called the reads with MiXCR, one entry per CDR3 protein. Among 650,000 to 850,000 distinct CDR3 sequences, almost 30% were seen once, and the ten largest hold around 13%. The TCR sequence derives from a human donor in good health (CMV status not recorded). Some clones in this sample may be carry-over from other donors' samples. Sequencing was performed on cultured CD8+ T cells from PBMCs, taken from culture after CMV antigen stimulation. The chain carries TRBV28 and TRBJ2-3, with D hard to call. CDR3 in amino acids: CASSLGVSQADTQYF. CDR3 DNA: TGTGCCAGCAGTTTAGGAGTGAGCCAAGCAGATACGCAGTATTTT. Drawing the rest from reference TRBV28 and TRBJ2-3, the complete variable domain is DVKVTQSSRYLVKRTGEKVFLECVQDMDHENMFWYRQDPGLGLRLIYFSYDVKMKEKGDIPEGYSVSREKKERFSLILESASTNQTSMYLCASSLGVSQADTQYFGPGTRLTVL.